The sequence of this T cell receptor (beta chain) was determined in a study of technical replicates of blood from a handful of donors. CDR3 size: 15 residues. V was clipped by 2 bases and J by 7 bases; unmatched bases: 7. The germline gives CDR1 SGDLS, CDR2 YYNGEE. Sequencing was performed with immunoSEQ multiplex PCR; in TCRdb, only in-frame clones are kept and a portion is missing. Of 95,000 or so clones in the sample, approximately 96% were seen once. The rearrangement joins TRBV9 to TRBJ2-7, with 12 bases matching TRBD1. The sample was T cells isolated from PBMCs. This clonotype was obtained from a human donor in good health. The chain's CDR3 is CASSVGTGGLGEQYF. The CDR3 DNA reads TGTGCCAGCAGCGTGGGGACAGGGGGCTTAGGGGAGCAGTACTTC.